Listed below are T cell receptor beta chains from one sample, sequenced in a study of T-cell memory formation after mild COVID-19. TCRdb re-called the 5' RACE reads with MiXCR, one entry per CDR3 protein. The sample carries around 470,000 distinct CDR3 sequences, 20% recorded once. Sequenced material: PBMCs or a T cell subset sorted from them (not recorded which). These receptor sequences come from an adult woman who had mild COVID-19 (a few samples of this study predate the infection). Cell type and time point are not known. The CDR3 runs from the conserved cysteine through the conserved F or W. Each record gives: clone size, J gene, V gene, D gene, CDR3 DNA, CDR3 protein. D genes are given only for firm matches. Rows may omit the clone size; those that give it use once, few, many or a size class.

-,TRBJ1-1,TRBV3-1,TRBD1,TGTGCCAGCAGCTACCGGGACAGGGCACTACCATCGAACACTGAAGCTTTCTTT,CASSYRDRALPSNTEAFF
-,TRBJ2-3,TRBV7-8,-,TGTGCCAGCAGCCCCCCCGGTTATACGCAGTATTTT,CASSPPGYTQYF
few,TRBJ2-3,TRBV5-5,TRBD1,TGTGCCAGCAGCTTACCGGGACAGCCTGCTTTT,CASSLPGQPAF
-,TRBJ1-5,TRBV7-9,-,TGTGCCAGCAGCTTAAGCCCCAGTGAGAGGACTAGCAATCAGCCCCAGCATTTT,CASSLSPSERTSNQPQHF
many,TRBJ2-3,TRBV7-9,-,TGTGCCAGCAGCGCCCCCACAGATACGCAGTATTTT,CASSAPTDTQYF
-,TRBJ2-7,TRBV3-1,TRBD1,TGTGCCAGCAGCCCTCTCCAGGGGACAGGCTCCTACGAGCAGTACTTC,CASSPLQGTGSYEQYF
-,TRBJ2-3,TRBV20-1,-,TGCAGTGCCCGAACCTCTGGCACGCAGTATTTT,CSARTSGTQYF
few,TRBJ1-5,TRBV5-1,-,TGCGCCAGCAGCTTGGGACAGAAAGATCAGCCCCAGCATTTT,CASSLGQKDQPQHF
few,TRBJ2-1,TRBV5-1,-,TGCGCCAGCAGCTCGACTAGTCGGGATGAGCAGTTCTTC,CASSSTSRDEQFF
-,TRBJ1-5,TRBV2,TRBD1,TGTGCCAGCAGTGATCCCCGCGGGACAGATAATCAGCCCCAGCATTTT,CASSDPRGTDNQPQHF
-,TRBJ1-6,TRBV25-1,-,TGTGCCAGCAGTGAATATAACAGCCCGAATTCACCCCTCCACTTT,CASSEYNSPNSPLHF
few,TRBJ2-1,TRBV7-2,-,TGTGCCAGCAGCTTAGAGAGCGGGTACAATGAGCAGTTCTTC,CASSLESGYNEQFF
-,TRBJ2-5,TRBV10-2,TRBD2,TGCGCCAGCAGTGATGAGATTAGCGGGGCCTCGAGGGAGACCCAGTACTTC,CASSDEISGASRETQYF
-,TRBJ1-2,TRBV19,-,TGTGCCAGTAGTGTTCGCGGTAGGACGAACGGCTACACCTTC,CASSVRGRTNGYTF
-,TRBJ2-7,TRBV9,-,TGTGCCAGCAGCGTAGCTCAGGCTCGTTCCTACGAGCAGTACTTC,CASSVAQARSYEQYF
-,TRBJ1-1,TRBV30,-,TGTGCCTGGAGTGTAACGGTGAACACTGAAGCTTTCTTT,CAWSVTVNTEAFF
few,TRBJ1-1,TRBV3-1,-,TGTGCCAGCAGTCCAAGAACGGGCTATCTCACTGAAGCTTTCTTT,CASSPRTGYLTEAFF
-,TRBJ2-1,TRBV5-4,TRBD2,TGTGCCAGCAGCTTGGCCGGGGCTAGCGGTGGGGTTGAGCAGTTCTTC,CASSLAGASGGVEQFF
few,TRBJ2-1,TRBV3-1,-,TGTGCCAGCAGCCAAGCTTACGAGCAGTTCTTC,CASSQAYEQFF
-,TRBJ2-1,TRBV7-2,-,TGTGCCAGCAGCTACCGGCGCGGGGGCGAGCAGTTCTTC,CASSYRRGGEQFF
-,TRBJ2-1,TRBV5-1,-,TGCGCCAGCAGCGTTTATAGGGAGTCGATATACAATGAGCAGTTCTTC,CASSVYRESIYNEQFF
few,TRBJ1-5,TRBV12-3/TRBV12-4,-,TGTGCCAGCAGTTACAGGGAGGGGGGGCCCCAGCATTTT,CASSYREGGPQHF
-,TRBJ1-3,TRBV19,TRBD1,TGTGCCAGTAGTCGAACGACAGGGGAATTTGGAAACACCATATATTTT,CASSRTTGEFGNTIYF
few,TRBJ1-2,TRBV6-4,TRBD1,TGTGCCAGCAGATACAGGGGCCCACTTGGGCCTCCGGACTATGGCTACACCTTC,CASRYRGPLGPPDYGYTF
-,TRBJ2-2,TRBV6-1,-,TGTGCCAGCAGTGAAGCGTTTGCCCGACGGGGGGAGCTGTTTTTT,CASSEAFARRGELFF
few,TRBJ1-2,TRBV4-2,-,TGTGCCAGCAGCCAAGGGACCAGGATAGGCTACACCTTC,CASSQGTRIGYTF
-,TRBJ2-7,TRBV14,TRBD2,TGTGCCAGCAGCCAATATAGCGGGAGGACCTCCTACGAGCAGTACTTC,CASSQYSGRTSYEQYF
-,TRBJ2-2,TRBV3-1,TRBD1,TGTGCCAGCAGCCTGCTGGACAGGGGGACCGGGGAGCTGTTTTTT,CASSLLDRGTGELFF
few,TRBJ1-6,TRBV5-1,-,TGCGCCAGCAGCTTGGGGGGGTTGGACTTCAATTCACCCCTCCACTTT,CASSLGGLDFNSPLHF
few,TRBJ2-2,TRBV5-1,TRBD1,TGCGCCAGCAGCCTACGGACAGGTCAGAACACCGGGGAGCTGTTTTTT,CASSLRTGQNTGELFF
many,TRBJ2-3,TRBV20-1,TRBD1,TGCAGTGCCCCGAGACAGGGGAGGCGAGATACGCAGTATTTT,CSAPRQGRRDTQYF
-,TRBJ2-4,TRBV12-3/TRBV12-4,-,TGTGCCAGCAGCCAATCAGGCATTCAGTACTTC,CASSQSGIQYF
few,TRBJ2-3,TRBV6-1,TRBD2,TGTGCCAGCAGTGACCCGCGCGGGCGACTAGCGGGGGGGCCGAGCACAGATACGCAGTATTTT,CASSDPRGRLAGGPSTDTQYF
few,TRBJ2-7,TRBV10-3,-,TGTGCCATCAGCACAGCCTACGAGCAGTACTTC,CAISTAYEQYF
many,TRBJ2-1,TRBV5-5,-,TGTGCCAGCAGCTACTACAATGAGCAGTTCTTC,CASSYYNEQFF
few,TRBJ2-1,TRBV18,-,TGTGCCAGCTCACCTTATGGGCCGAGCTCCTACAATGAGCAGTTCTTC,CASSPYGPSSYNEQFF
-,TRBJ1-1,TRBV6-6,-,TGTGCCAGCAGTCCCCAGGCTTCAGGGGTGGGCACTGAAGCTTTCTTT,CASSPQASGVGTEAFF
-,TRBJ1-2,TRBV20-1,TRBD1,TGCAGTGCTAGGGACAGGGGGCAAATCTATGGCTACACCTTC,CSARDRGQIYGYTF
-,TRBJ2-1,TRBV7-9,-,TGTGTCACCGGGCAATCACTTTACAATGAGCAGTTCTTC,CVTGQSLYNEQFF
many,TRBJ2-2,TRBV7-2,TRBD2,TGTGCCAGCAGCTTCAGCGGGGCGAACACCGGGGAGCTGTTTTTT,CASSFSGANTGELFF
-,TRBJ1-5,TRBV6-5,-,TGTGCCAGCAGTTACCACACCAATCAGCCCCAGCATTTT,CASSYHTNQPQHF
-,TRBJ1-5,TRBV20-1,-,TGCAGTGCCCCGGACGTATTTAATCAGCCCCAGCATTTT,CSAPDVFNQPQHF
few,TRBJ2-7,TRBV5-5,TRBD1,TGTGCCAGCAGCCCCATCGGGACAGGGGGCAACGAGCAGTACTTC,CASSPIGTGGNEQYF
many,TRBJ2-7,TRBV5-1,TRBD2,TGCGCCAGCAGCTTGGAACTAGCGTTGAACCGAGAACAGTACTTC,CASSLELALNREQYF
few,TRBJ2-2,TRBV9,-,TGTGCCAGCAGCGTAGAGGGTACGGTCACCGGGGAGCTGTTTTTT,CASSVEGTVTGELFF
many,TRBJ2-1,TRBV10-3,TRBD1,TGTGCCATCAGTGGGACAGGGAACAATGAGCAGTTCTTC,CAISGTGNNEQFF
-,TRBJ1-1,TRBV24-1,TRBD1,TGTGCCACCAGTGACTCAGGGGGAGTGGGAGCTTTCTTT,CATSDSGGVGAFF
-,TRBJ2-7,TRBV5-1,-,TGCGCCAGCAGATTCAGGGACAACTCCTACGAGCAGTACTTC,CASRFRDNSYEQYF
-,TRBJ1-6,TRBV20-1,TRBD1,TGCAGTGCTAGGCGAGGGGGCGATAATTCACCCCTCCACTTT,CSARRGGDNSPLHF
-,TRBJ1-1,TRBV3-1,TRBD1,TGTGCCAGCAGCCAAGACGGGACAGGGGAAGCTTTCTTT,CASSQDGTGEAFF
-,TRBJ2-7,TRBV7-2,TRBD1,TGTGCCAGCAGCTCCCGAGGACAGGGGAGCTCCTACGAGCAGTACTTC,CASSSRGQGSSYEQYF
few,TRBJ2-7,TRBV3-1,-,TGTGCCAGCAGCCGGACATCAGGCGCGAGATCGTACGAGCAGTACTTC,CASSRTSGARSYEQYF
-,TRBJ2-3,TRBV6-5,TRBD2,TGTGCCAGCAGTCTAGGAGGGACTACCACAGATACGCAGTATTTT,CASSLGGTTTDTQYF
-,TRBJ2-4,TRBV11-2,TRBD1,TGTGCCAGCAGCTCGAACGGACAGGGGCTAGCCAAAAACATTCAGTACTTC,CASSSNGQGLAKNIQYF
-,TRBJ1-5,TRBV4-1,-,TGCGCCAGCAGCCAAGATCTCCAGAGTACCTATAGCAATCAGCCCCAGCATTTT,CASSQDLQSTYSNQPQHF